What follows are 10 T cell receptor beta chains derived from one specimen sequenced in a study of T cell repertoires in cytomegalovirus infection. MiXCR, applied by TCRdb to the reads, yields one record per CDR3 protein. The sample lists hundreds of thousands of distinct CDR3 sequences, around 35% occurring once. The antigens of these receptors remain unknown. The material sequenced was cultured PBMCs, taken from culture after CMV antigen stimulation. The source is a human donor in good health (CMV status not recorded). Some clones in this sample may be carry-over from other donors' samples.

The rearrangement links TRBV20-1 to TRBJ2-3; possible D gene TRBD2, 5 bases. The germline V gene encodes CDR1 DFQATT and CDR2 SNEGSKA (reference sequence). There are 13 residues in the CDR3. Trimming removed 3 bases at V and 2 bases at J, with 9 bases between. CDR3 sequence reads: CSARRADTDTQYF. DNA for the CDR3: TGCAGTGCTAGGAGGGCCGACACAGATACGCAGTATTTT.

This clonotype was observed a handful of times. The chain uses TRBV11-2 and TRBJ1-1; D is possibly TRBD1 (6 bases). Germline-derived CDR1 and CDR2 are SGHAT and FQNNGV. Trimming removed 5 bases at V and 4 bases at J, with 14 bases between. This CDR3 is built from 14 residues. As DNA, the CDR3 is TGTGCCAGCAGCCTTAGGGGGAGCCGCACTGAAGCTTTCTTT. Residues: CASSLRGSRTEAFF.

The rearrangement uses TRBV4-3 and TRBJ1-2; possibly TRBD1 for D (6 bases). The V end lost 1 base, the J end lost 4 bases, and 13 bases lay between the germline ends. Germline assignment: CDR1 LGHNA and CDR2 YSLEER. CDR3 length: 15 amino acids. The CDR3 sequence is CASSQVGTLSYGYTF. The CDR3 region has the DNA TGCGCCAGCAGCCAAGTGGGGACACTAAGCTATGGCTACACCTTC.

As concerns this clonotype: A much larger clone is a single base away; this may be a read error. The chain uses TRBV12-3 or TRBV12-4 and TRBJ1-1; weak D call: TRBD1 (5 bases). The CDR3 sequence is 11 residues long. The CDR3 reads CPSSQGTEAFF. CDR3 bases: TGTCCCAGCAGTCAGGGTACTGAAGCTTTCTTT.

The V gene is TRBV27, the J gene TRBJ2-7, with D possibly being TRBD2 (7 bases). Germline loops: CDR1 MNHEY, CDR2 SMNVEV (reference sequence). V lost 2 bases to trimming and J lost 4 bases, with 12 bases between them. The CDR3 totals 14 residues. The CDR3 DNA reads TGTGCCAGCAGTTTACGGGGGGCACTGTACGAGCAGTACTTC. Protein: CASSLRGALYEQYF.

This clonotype showed up just once. The gene calls are TRBV2 and TRBJ1-5; D is possibly TRBD1 (5 bases). Trimming pared 3 bases from V and 7 bases from J, leaving 19 bases between. Germline CDR1 and CDR2: SNHLY and FYNNEI. The CDR3 is made up of 16 amino acids. The CDR3, as DNA: TGTGCCAGCAGTGATGATTTGGGAGGGGTGAGGCAGCCCCAGCATTTT. Translation: CASSDDLGGVRQPQHF.

DNA of the CDR3: TGTGCCAGCACGCCCGGGGGTGGCTCCTATAATTCACCCCTCCACTTT. Translated, it gives CASTPGGGSYNSPLHF. The J gene is TRBJ1-6, the V gene TRBV5-6; weak D call: TRBD1 (5 bases). Trimming pared 6 bases from V and 0 bases from J, leaving 13 bases between. The germline V gene has CDR1 SGHDT and CDR2 YYEEEE. This CDR3 region has 16 residues.

The V and J genes are TRBV18 and TRBJ1-2; TRBD1 agrees at 7 bases. J was trimmed by 4 bases and V by 3 bases; bases with no gene match: 5. This CDR3 has 14 amino acids. CDR1 and CDR2 from the germline V gene are KGHSH and LQKENI. In nucleotides, the CDR3 is TGTGCCAGCTCACCGGCGACAGGGAGCTATGGCTACACCTTC. Its protein is CASSPATGSYGYTF. Full variable domain (missing parts from reference TRBV18 and TRBJ1-2): NAGVMQNPRHLVRRRGQEARLRCSPMKGHSHVYWYRQLPEEGLKFMVYLQKENIIDESGMPKERFSAEFPKEGPSILRIQQVVRGDSAAYFCASSPATGSYGYTFGSGTRLTVV.

The chain carries TRBV10-1 and TRBJ2-3; D gene ambiguous. The CDR3 covers 13 residues. Germline V gene data show CDR1 as WNHNN and CDR2 as SYGVQD (reference sequence). Trimming shortened V by 5 bases and J by 2 bases, and 8 bases separated the two germline ends. The CDR3 sequence is CASSNPDTDTQYF. CDR3 nucleotide sequence: TGCGCCAGCAGTAACCCCGACACAGATACGCAGTATTTT.

For this clonotype: One end of the junction does not line up with germline, which may come from a read error. The V gene is TRBV4-1, the J gene TRBJ2-2, with 10 bases fitting TRBD2. Germline assignment: CDR1 MGHRA and CDR2 YSYEKL. The CDR3 is 18 amino acids. Written as DNA, the CDR3 is TGTGCCAGCAGCCAAGAGGGACTAGCGACCGCGAACACCGGGGAGCTGTTTTTT. Residues: CASSQEGLATANTGELFF.